Each of the 11 T cell receptor beta chains below was sequenced from the same sample in a study of blood T cell repertoires in COVID-19 (dated by TCRdb to the early 2020s). Library construction relied on the immunoSEQ multiplex PCR assay. Sourced from immuneACCESS, this table was stored by TCRdb with only in-frame sequences that have V and J called. A share of the clones is absent; for the studies checked, an unresolved V gene accounts for under half, and the remainder has no known explanation. Across this sample there are fewer than 300,000 clones, with approximately 89% seen only once. Over 2% of the sample is in the top ten clones. The sequenced sample consisted of peripheral blood. Receptors originate from a woman between 25 and 40 years old with COVID-19, enrolled during active disease.

V gene TRBV7-9 combines with J gene TRBJ2-5; 10 bases agree with TRBD2. V lost 5 bases and J lost 1; bases outside the gene matches: 4. This CDR3 has 15 residues. Per germline, CDR1 SEHNR and CDR2 FQNEAQ (reference sequence). For the CDR3, the DNA is TGTGCCAGCAGCGAACGACTAGCGGGCCAAGAGACCCAGTACTTC. Protein product: CASSERLAGQETQYF.

The CDR3 here is CASSIDRRGEKLFF. CDR3 bases: TGTGCCAGTAGTATAGACAGAAGGGGTGAAAAACTGTTTTTT. This chain joins TRBV19 and TRBJ1-4; D may be TRBD1 (5 bases). The CDR3 is 14 amino acids. The germline CDR1 and CDR2 sequences are LNHDA and SQIVND (reference sequence). Trimming cost V 0 bases and J 7 bases, with 9 bases left between them.

J is TRBJ1-3 and V is TRBV18; D not certain. The length of the CDR3 is 15 residues. Germline assignment: CDR1 KGHSH and CDR2 LQKENI. Trimming pared 3 bases from V and 0 bases from J, leaving 9 bases between. In DNA, the CDR3 is TGTGCCAGCTCACCGGGCAGTAACTCTGGAAACACCATATATTTT. It codes for CASSPGSNSGNTIYF.

The genes are TRBV6-5 and TRBJ1-1; 9 bases map to TRBD1. Losses at the gene ends were 5 bases for V and 5 bases for J; bases not matched to a gene: 3. The germline V gene has CDR1 MNHEY and CDR2 SVGAGI. The CDR3 runs 13 residues. The CDR3 nucleotides read TGTGCCAGCAGTCGGGACAGGGTTACTGAAGCTTTCTTT. Amino acid sequence: CASSRDRVTEAFF.

The chain combines TRBV6-2 or TRBV6-3 with TRBJ2-7, with 10 bases fitting TRBD2. The CDR3 has 15 residues. Germline values: CDR1 MNHEY, CDR2 SVGEGT. V dropped 5 bases and J dropped 6; count of bases not matched to a gene: 10. The CDR3: CASSLPPGLAFEQYF. The CDR3 DNA reads TGTGCCAGCAGTCTGCCACCGGGACTAGCGTTCGAGCAGTACTTC.

This clone was seen only once. The chain employs TRBV19 and TRBJ1-2; 9 bases align to TRBD1. The CDR3 spans 17 residues. V was pared by 3 bases and J by 6 bases, with 14 bases of the junction left unmatched. Germline V lookup: CDR1 LNHDA, CDR2 SQIVND (reference sequence). The CDR3 bases are TGTGCCAGTAGTATGTCGGCCGACGACAGGGGGGGAGATGGCTACACCTTC. Translated, it gives CASSMSADDRGGDGYTF.

V usage is TRBV4-1 and J usage is TRBJ1-1, with D possibly matching TRBD1 (5 bases). CDR1 MGHRA and CDR2 YSYEKL come from the germline V gene. This CDR3 is 17 amino acids long. V lost 3 bases to trimming and J lost 1 base, with 18 bases between them. CDR3 in amino acids: CASSQQGSPVQNTEAFF. The CDR3 DNA is TGCGCCAGCAGCCAGCAGGGCTCCCCAGTACAGAACACTGAAGCTTTCTTT.

The chain employs TRBV7-2 and TRBJ2-5, with 7 bases identical to TRBD2. With V trimmed by 0 bases and J by 5 bases, 3 bases remained unmatched. The CDR3 is 14 residues long. Germline CDR1 and CDR2: SGHTA and FQGNSA. CDR3 amino acids: CASSLAGGPETQYF. The CDR3 DNA follows: TGTGCCAGCAGCTTAGCGGGAGGGCCGGAGACCCAGTACTTC.

The chain couples TRBV7-7 to TRBJ1-6; TRBD1 is a possible D gene (5 bases). V was pared by 1 base and J by 7 bases, with 11 bases between. This CDR3 comprises 15 residues. Germline CDR1 reads SSHAT; CDR2 reads FNYEAQ (reference sequence). CDR3 region: CASSLVRARNSPLHF. For the CDR3, the DNA is TGTGCCAGCAGCTTAGTCAGGGCACGAAATTCACCCCTCCACTTT.

The chain couples TRBV30 to TRBJ2-7; weak D call: TRBD1 (7 bases). Trimming left V 4 bases short and J 7 bases short, with 11 bases between. Germline CDR1 reads GTSNPN; CDR2 reads SVGIG (reference sequence). This CDR3 is 11 amino acids long. The CDR3 region is CAWTGGREQYF. DNA of the CDR3: TGTGCCTGGACAGGGGGGAGAGAGCAGTACTTC.

J is TRBJ1-1 and V is TRBV7-8; D uncertain. There are 17 residues in the CDR3. Germline CDR1 and CDR2: SGHVS and FQNEAQ. The V end lost 1 base, the J end lost 0 bases, and 15 bases lay between the germline ends. The CDR3 spells CASSLVRGSMMNTEAFF. The DNA for the CDR3 is TGTGCCAGCAGCTTAGTTCGAGGGAGTATGATGAACACTGAAGCTTTCTTT.